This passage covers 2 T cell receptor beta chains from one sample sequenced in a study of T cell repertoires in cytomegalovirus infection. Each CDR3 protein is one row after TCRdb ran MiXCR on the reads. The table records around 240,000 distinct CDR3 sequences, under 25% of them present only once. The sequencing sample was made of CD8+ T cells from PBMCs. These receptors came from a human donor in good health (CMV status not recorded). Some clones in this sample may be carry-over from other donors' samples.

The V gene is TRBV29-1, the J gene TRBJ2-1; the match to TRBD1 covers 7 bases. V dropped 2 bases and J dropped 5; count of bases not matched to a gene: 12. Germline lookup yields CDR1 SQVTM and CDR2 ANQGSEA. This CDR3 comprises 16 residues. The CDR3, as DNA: TGCAGCGTTGAATTGACAGGGTTACATCCCGACAATGAGCAGTTCTTC. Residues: CSVELTGLHPDNEQFF.

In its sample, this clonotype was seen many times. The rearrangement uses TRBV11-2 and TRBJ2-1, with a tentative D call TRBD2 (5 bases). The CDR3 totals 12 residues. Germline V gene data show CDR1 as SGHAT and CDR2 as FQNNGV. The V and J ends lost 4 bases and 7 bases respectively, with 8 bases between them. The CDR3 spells CASSSPGNEQFF. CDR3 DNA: TGTGCCAGCAGCTCCCCGGGAAATGAGCAGTTCTTC.